The rows below give T cell receptor beta chains drawn from one sample of a study of blood T cells in healthy people across ages. TCRdb called the 5' RACE reads again in MiXCR, with one record for every CDR3 protein. This table holds more than 650,000 distinct CDR3 sequences, around a fifth found once. Input material: blood. Receptors were obtained from a man between 65 and 80 years old in good health. CDR3s include the opening cysteine and the closing phenylalanine or tryptophan. The order of the fields is clone size, CDR3 length, J gene, V gene, CDR3 protein. Some rows mark clone size as missing; the rest say once, few, many or name a class of expanded clone.

. | 12 | TRBJ1-2 | TRBV6-4 | CASSDGHYGYTF
. | 13 | TRBJ2-7 | TRBV12-3/TRBV12-4 | CASNGDNTYEQYF
few | 15 | TRBJ2-3 | TRBV7-3 | CASSLTPNQEDTQYF
. | 14 | . | TRBV5-6 | CASSHRGGTNEQFF
few | 16 | TRBJ2-1 | TRBV20-1 | CSASRSGGSSYNEQFF
many | 17 | TRBJ2-1 | TRBV2 | CASQDVLLAGGKNEQFF
. | 13 | TRBJ1-1 | TRBV25-1 | CASRDSFGTEAFF
once | 14 | TRBJ1-4 | TRBV5-5 | CASSFTGGEEKLFF
few | 11 | TRBJ1-4 | TRBV7-9 | CASSRVEKLFF
. | 12 | TRBJ1-1 | TRBV16 | CASRGPGAEAFF
few | 13 | . | TRBV10-3 | CAISGPGGNEQYF
. | 16 | TRBJ2-1 | TRBV20-1 | CSALTSGGQTYNEQFF
. | 12 | TRBJ1-1 | TRBV6-5 | CASGVVNTEAFF
few | 14 | TRBJ2-7 | TRBV29-1 | CSAAQGDEGYEQYF
few | 14 | TRBJ1-1 | TRBV6-2/TRBV6-3 | CASSVYRRGTEAFF
few | 15 | TRBJ2-7 | TRBV20-1 | CSAREAGGPSYEQYF
. | 13 | TRBJ1-2 | TRBV12-3/TRBV12-4 | CASSFEGLYGYTF
few | 16 | . | TRBV7-2 | CASSLIVGGGHNEQFF
few | 13 | . | TRBV12-3/TRBV12-4 | CASNNAGINEQFF
. | 14 | TRBJ1-2 | TRBV5-1 | CASSPRDSSYGYTF
. | 15 | TRBJ2-1 | TRBV5-1 | CASSLGTGSFNEQFF
few | 16 | TRBJ2-3 | TRBV5-1 | CASSLAGQVQSDTQYF
few | 21 | TRBJ2-1 | TRBV28 | CASGFPKPGPRLDFSYNEQFF
. | 16 | TRBJ1-5 | TRBV9 | CASSTRTGQSNQPQHF
. | 14 | TRBJ1-1 | TRBV24-1 | CATSEGGVNTEAFF
few | 15 | TRBJ2-1 | TRBV12-3/TRBV12-4 | CASSPWTGPYNEQFF
. | 14 | . | TRBV3-1 | CASSQDRKIHEQYF
few | 17 | TRBJ1-1 | TRBV5-1 | CASSLSAGPKYGTEAFF
. | 13 | TRBJ1-4 | TRBV6-2/TRBV6-3 | CASSYNGGGGLFF
. | 14 | TRBJ2-3 | TRBV20-1 | CSASLAASTDTQYF
few | 14 | TRBJ2-3 | TRBV10-3 | CAISDGQDADTQYF
few | 15 | TRBJ1-4 | TRBV6-5 | CASSYSSGVGEKLFF
. | 15 | TRBJ2-1 | TRBV5-6 | CASSLVGFSYNEQFF
. | 14 | TRBJ1-1 | TRBV14 | CASSQDLTNAEAFF
few | 17 | TRBJ2-5 | TRBV24-1 | CATSPMGTGGTRETQYF
. | 13 | TRBJ2-5 | TRBV5-5 | CASRFGLSETQYF
few | 15 | TRBJ2-5 | TRBV18 | CASSPRQGDQETQYF
. | 15 | TRBJ1-4 | TRBV20-1 | CSARRDSATNEKLFF
. | 14 | TRBJ2-1 | TRBV11-2 | CATTSDTYNNEQFF
few | 14 | TRBJ1-5 | TRBV5-1 | CASSLDQGNQPQHF
. | 11 | TRBJ2-3 | TRBV20-1 | CSASPANTQYF
. | 16 | . | TRBV20-1 | CSARRDSGGKGHEQYF
. | 12 | TRBJ1-1 | TRBV6-5 | CASSSSSTEAFF
. | 13 | TRBJ1-2 | TRBV10-3 | CAIRGGSEEGYTF
. | 16 | TRBJ2-1 | TRBV20-1 | CSASPSSGRSYNEQFF
few | 14 | TRBJ2-1 | TRBV7-8 | CASTGGTVYNEQFF
few | 11 | TRBJ2-1 | TRBV12-3/TRBV12-4 | CASTSGSEQFF